The 8 T cell receptor beta chains below were found in one sample sequenced in a study of Tregs in tolerant kidney transplant recipients. No antigens are known for them. Repertoires were generated with immunoSEQ multiplex PCR, while TCRdb's copy carries only in-frame clones and drops some. The data contain 9,500 to 12,000 clones, around 91% of them singletons. This sample comprised Tregs from blood cultured with allogeneic cells, obtained before the transplant. The receptors shown here come from a human patient who received a combined kidney and bone marrow transplant.

This chain joins TRBV21-1 and TRBJ1-2. TRBV21-1 is marked as a pseudogene. CDR3 length: 15 amino acids. The CDR3 sequence: CASSKDGGEPYGYTF. The CDR3 DNA reads TGTGCCAGCAGCAAGGACGGGGGAGAACCCTATGGCTACACCTTC.

Only a few counts were recorded for this clone. This chain links TRBV6-5 with TRBJ1-2, with TRBD1 identical over 7 bases. This CDR3 has 15 residues. Germline CDR1 is MNHEY and CDR2 is SVGAGI. With V trimmed by 6 bases and J by 4 bases, 11 bases remained unmatched. The CDR3 bases are TGTGCCAGCAGCCCGAACGCGGGACAGCTCTATGGCTACACCTTC. This sequence encodes CASSPNAGQLYGYTF.

This CDR3 is CSARSSGGYNEQFF. The DNA for the CDR3 is TGCAGCGCCCGCTCTAGCGGGGGTTACAATGAGCAGTTCTTC. The chain employs TRBV29-1 and TRBJ2-1, with TRBD2 identical over 10 bases. The germline gives CDR1 SQVTM, CDR2 ANQGSEA. V shed 7 bases, J shed 4 bases, and the junction held 7 bases outside the gene matches. The CDR3 has 14 amino acids.

This chain uses TRBV18 with TRBJ2-1; 12 positions match TRBD2. The CDR3 covers 16 residues. CDR1 and CDR2 (germline): KGHSH, LQKENI. Trimming took 3 bases from V and 8 from J; bases not matched to a gene: 8. CDR3 loop: CASSPMLAGGSHEQFF. CDR3 coding DNA: TGTGCCAGCTCACCCATGCTAGCGGGAGGGAGCCATGAGCAGTTCTTC.

This sequence joins TRBV7-8 and TRBJ2-1; 7 bases agree with TRBD2. Per the germline V gene, CDR1 is SGHVS and CDR2 is FQNEAQ. CDR3 length: 17 residues. V shed 2 bases, J shed 5 bases, and the junction held 12 bases outside the gene matches. This chain's CDR3 is CASSLYFGAGVNNEQFF. CDR3 nucleotide sequence: TGTGCCAGCAGCTTATATTTCGGGGCGGGAGTCAACAATGAGCAGTTCTTC.

This clone was found once. The V call is TRBV2, the J call TRBJ2-5; 9 bases line up with TRBD2. The ends lost 5 bases at V and 4 bases at J; junction bases unmatched: 8. The CDR3 is made up of 15 amino acids. In germline, CDR1 is SNHLY, CDR2 FYNNEI. The CDR3 nucleotides read TGTGCCAGCAGTCAAATCCTTAGCGGGGGAGAGACCCAGTACTTC. Protein sequence: CASSQILSGGETQYF.

This chain joins TRBV28 and TRBJ1-5, with 10 bases identical to TRBD1. This CDR3 is 16 amino acids long. CDR1 and CDR2 (germline): MDHEN, SYDVKM. V dropped 1 base and J dropped 6; count of bases not matched to a gene: 6. CDR3 region: CASSLLWGQGSQPQHF. In nucleotides, the CDR3 is TGTGCCAGCAGTTTATTATGGGGACAGGGGAGTCAGCCCCAGCATTTT.

The rearrangement joins TRBV28 to TRBJ1-5; D is ambiguous. This CDR3 spans 12 amino acids. V dropped 2 bases and J dropped 5 bases, with 4 bases sitting between them. Germline-derived CDR1 and CDR2 are MDHEN and SYDVKM. The CDR3 loop reads CASSLVYQPQHF. The DNA of the CDR3 is TGTGCCAGCAGTTTAGTGTATCAGCCCCAGCATTTT.